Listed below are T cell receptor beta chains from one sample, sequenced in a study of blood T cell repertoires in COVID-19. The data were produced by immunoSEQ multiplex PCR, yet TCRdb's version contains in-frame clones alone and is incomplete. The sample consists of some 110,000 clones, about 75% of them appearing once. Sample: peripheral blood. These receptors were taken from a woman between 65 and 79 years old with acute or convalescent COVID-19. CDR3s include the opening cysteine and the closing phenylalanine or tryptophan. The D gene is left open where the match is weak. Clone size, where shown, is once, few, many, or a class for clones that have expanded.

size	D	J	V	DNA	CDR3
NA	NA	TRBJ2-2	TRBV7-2	TGTGCCAGCAGCTCTTACCCCGCCAGGGCGAACACCGGGGAGCTGTTTTTT	CASSSYPARANTGELFF
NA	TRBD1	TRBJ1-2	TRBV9	TGTGCCAGTAGTAGGGACAGGGTTGAAGCTGGCTACACCTTC	CASSRDRVEAGYTF
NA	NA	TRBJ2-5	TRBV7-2	TGTGCCAGCAGCCCCTTGACAGGAGACGGAGAGACCCAGTACTTC	CASSPLTGDGETQYF
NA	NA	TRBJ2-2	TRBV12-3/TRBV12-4	TGTGCCAGCCAAGCTTTGTTCACCGGGGAGCTGTTTTTT	CASQALFTGELFF
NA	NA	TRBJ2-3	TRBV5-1	TGCGCCAGCAGAAAGAGAGAGGCTGCCCCAGATACGCAGTATTTT	CASRKREAAPDTQYF
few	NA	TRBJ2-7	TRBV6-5	TGTGCCAGCCGAGCTTACCCCTACGAGCAGTACTTC	CASRAYPYEQYF
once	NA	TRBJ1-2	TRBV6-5	TGTGCCAGCAGTTCGGATCTAGACTATGGCTACACCTTC	CASSSDLDYGYTF
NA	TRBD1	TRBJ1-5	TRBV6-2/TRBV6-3	TGTGCCAGCAGTTACTCGGCCAGGACAGGGTTCGACAATCAGCCCCAGCATTTT	CASSYSARTGFDNQPQHF
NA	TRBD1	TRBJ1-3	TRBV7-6	TGTGCCAGCAGCTTAGTGGGACAGGCGATCTCTGGAAACACCATATATTTT	CASSLVGQAISGNTIYF
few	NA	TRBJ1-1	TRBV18	TGTGCCAGCTCAGGCTTACAAGGAGGGACTGAAGCTTTCTTT	CASSGLQGGTEAFF
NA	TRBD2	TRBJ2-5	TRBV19	TGTGCCAGTAGCGGAGGGGCTAGCGGGGTAGGAGAGACCCAGTACTTC	CASSGGASGVGETQYF
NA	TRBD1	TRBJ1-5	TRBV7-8	TGTGCCAGCAGCTTAGACAGGGGCGCTCAGCCCCAGCATTTT	CASSLDRGAQPQHF
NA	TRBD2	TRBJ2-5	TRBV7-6	TGTGCCAGCAGCTTAGGAATTACTAGCGGGGTTCAAGAGACCCAGTACTTC	CASSLGITSGVQETQYF
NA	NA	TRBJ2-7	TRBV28	TGTGCCAGCAATACCCCCGGACTGGAATACACTAAGCAGTACTTC	CASNTPGLEYTKQYF
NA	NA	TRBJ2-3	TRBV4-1	TGCGCCAGCAGCCAAAACCCGAGCGGCCCAGATACGCAGTATTTT	CASSQNPSGPDTQYF
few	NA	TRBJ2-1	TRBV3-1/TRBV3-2	TGTGCCAGCAGCCTTAGACTAGATGGGTACAATGAGCAGTTCTTC	CASSLRLDGYNEQFF
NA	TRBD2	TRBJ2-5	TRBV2	TGTGCCAGCAGTGGTAGCGGGGGGGCAGGAGAGACCCAGTACTTC	CASSGSGGAGETQYF
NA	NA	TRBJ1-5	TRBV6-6	TGTGCCAGCAGTTCGAATGTCGAGAACCATCAGCCCCAGCATTTT	CASSSNVENHQPQHF
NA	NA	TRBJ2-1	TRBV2	TGTGCCAGCACACCCCTGTATAGCTACAATGAGCAGTTCTTC	CASTPLYSYNEQFF
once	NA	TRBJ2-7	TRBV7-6	TGTGCCAGCAGCAACCGGGCCCTACGGGAATACGAGCAGTACTTC	CASSNRALREYEQYF
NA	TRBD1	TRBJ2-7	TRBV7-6	TGTGCCTGCCGGGACAGGGGGAACGAGCAGTACTTC	CACRDRGNEQYF
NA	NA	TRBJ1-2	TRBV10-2	TGCGCCAGCAGCAGAGACAGAACAGAGAGTCGTGGCTATGGCTACACCTTC	CASSRDRTESRGYGYTF
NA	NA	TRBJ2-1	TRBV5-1	TGCGCCAGCAGCTTGAGCGTACAATCCTACAATGAGCAGTTCTTC	CASSLSVQSYNEQFF
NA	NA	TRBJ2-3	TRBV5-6	TGTGCCAGCAGCTCCTTAACAACTAGAAACACAGATACGCAGTATTTT	CASSSLTTRNTDTQYF
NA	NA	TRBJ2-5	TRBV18	TGTGCCAGCTCACCGCAGGAAGAGACCCAGTACTTC	CASSPQEETQYF